The rows below give T cell receptor beta chains drawn from one sample of a study of CD8+ T cells in alopecia areata. Data came from immunoSEQ multiplex PCR; TCRdb stores just in-frame clones and leaves some out. The sample has approximately 58,000 clones; around 47% are singletons. Sample: NKG2D-low CD8+ T cells sorted from blood. Receptor source: a human donor with alopecia areata. The CDR3 runs from the conserved cysteine through the conserved F or W.

V: TRBV20-1
J: .
CDR3: CSVLVGYEQYF

V: TRBV5-1
J: TRBJ2-7
CDR3: CASSLDRAAEQYF

V: TRBV29-1
J: TRBJ1-1
CDR3: CSVEDLGVAEAFF

V: TRBV25-1
J: TRBJ2-3
CDR3: CASGTGADTQYF

V: TRBV27
J: TRBJ1-2
CDR3: CASSLSGGEGYTF

V: TRBV28
J: TRBJ2-7
CDR3: CASKWQGDYEQYF

V: TRBV19
J: TRBJ2-7
CDR3: CASSQGPYEQYF

V: TRBV28
J: TRBJ2-7
CDR3: CASNLSGRAYEQYF

V: TRBV5-6
J: TRBJ1-1
CDR3: CASSLNPGPNTEAFF

V: TRBV4-1
J: TRBJ2-2
CDR3: CASSQGQGGTGELFF

V: TRBV2
J: TRBJ1-5
CDR3: CASRIYSNQPQHF

V: TRBV4-3
J: TRBJ2-7
CDR3: CASSQEAQGSYEQYF

V: TRBV28
J: TRBJ2-7
CDR3: CASSFVPGENHYEQYF

V: TRBV7-6
J: TRBJ2-6
CDR3: CASSLVLPPFSGANVLTF

V: TRBV12-5
J: TRBJ1-1
CDR3: CASGPGNTEAFF

V: TRBV11-2
J: TRBJ1-2
CDR3: CASSPGERPTF

V: TRBV4-3
J: TRBJ2-7
CDR3: CASSQAAGRGPDEQYF

V: TRBV29-1
J: TRBJ2-1
CDR3: CSVPQWRATQNYNEQFF

V: TRBV6-5
J: TRBJ2-7
CDR3: CASSYSQGSGNEQYF

V: TRBV11-2
J: TRBJ2-1
CDR3: CASSLGLLAAPYNEQFF

V: TRBV12-5
J: TRBJ2-5
CDR3: CASGLDLGGRGGETQYF

V: TRBV9
J: TRBJ2-1
CDR3: CASSAGDNEQFF

V: TRBV7-2
J: TRBJ2-1
CDR3: CASSTGANEQFF

V: TRBV7-3
J: TRBJ2-1
CDR3: CASSLTGLYNEQFF

V: TRBV5-6
J: TRBJ2-5
CDR3: CASSLAAGWETQYF

V: TRBV10-3
J: TRBJ2-5
CDR3: CAISESTGVEETQYF

V: TRBV4-1
J: TRBJ1-5
CDR3: CASSQDLTGDQPQHF

V: TRBV9
J: TRBJ2-2
CDR3: CASSSVDGGELFF

V: TRBV28
J: TRBJ1-1
CDR3: CASSSGTPTEAFF

V: TRBV28
J: TRBJ2-1
CDR3: CASSFPAGEPYNEQFF

V: TRBV5-1
J: TRBJ1-1
CDR3: CASSLLEMNTEAFF

V: TRBV28
J: TRBJ2-7
CDR3: CASSLIGGAYEQYF

V: TRBV29-1
J: TRBJ2-3
CDR3: CSATGGRTDTQYF

V: TRBV14
J: TRBJ2-7
CDR3: CASSRKGGIEQYF

V: TRBV2
J: TRBJ2-1
CDR3: CASSELDRGYEQFF

V: TRBV4-3
J: TRBJ1-6
CDR3: CASSQDSQLNSPLHF

V: TRBV28
J: TRBJ2-5
CDR3: CASSLEVRPQETQYF

V: TRBV7-7
J: TRBJ2-3
CDR3: CASSLKAGATDTQYF

V: TRBV19
J: TRBJ2-7
CDR3: CASTATGSSYEQYF

V: TRBV7-9
J: TRBJ2-7
CDR3: CASSAASSGLYEQYF

V: TRBV14
J: TRBJ2-5
CDR3: CASSPAEYQETQYF

V: TRBV27
J: TRBJ2-5
CDR3: CASSLRLRQETQYF

V: TRBV4-3
J: TRBJ2-7
CDR3: CASSQGLAGASYEQYF

V: TRBV6-5
J: TRBJ2-1
CDR3: CASSRSYNEQFF

V: TRBV13
J: TRBJ2-3
CDR3: CASSSTDTQYF

V: TRBV7-3
J: TRBJ1-1
CDR3: CASSLGVGTEAFF

V: TRBV4-1
J: TRBJ2-5
CDR3: CASSFTSGSKETQYF

V: TRBV27
J: TRBJ1-4
CDR3: CASSENVGTTNEKLFF

V: TRBV27
J: TRBJ2-6
CDR3: CASRDGFSGANVLTF

V: TRBV27
J: TRBJ1-2
CDR3: CASSFGTGNYGYTF

V: TRBV7-9
J: TRBJ2-7
CDR3: CASSSGTGGYEQYF

V: TRBV30
J: TRBJ1-1
CDR3: CAWSVGMNTEAFF

V: TRBV4-1
J: TRBJ2-7
CDR3: CASGTPRGYEQYF

V: TRBV7-9
J: TRBJ2-2
CDR3: CASRPPESGELFF

V: TRBV9
J: TRBJ2-7
CDR3: CASSGHSGEQYF

V: TRBV9
J: TRBJ2-2
CDR3: CASSVEGRGQGRTGELFF

V: TRBV30
J: TRBJ2-7
CDR3: CAWSFPQRGGSYEQYF